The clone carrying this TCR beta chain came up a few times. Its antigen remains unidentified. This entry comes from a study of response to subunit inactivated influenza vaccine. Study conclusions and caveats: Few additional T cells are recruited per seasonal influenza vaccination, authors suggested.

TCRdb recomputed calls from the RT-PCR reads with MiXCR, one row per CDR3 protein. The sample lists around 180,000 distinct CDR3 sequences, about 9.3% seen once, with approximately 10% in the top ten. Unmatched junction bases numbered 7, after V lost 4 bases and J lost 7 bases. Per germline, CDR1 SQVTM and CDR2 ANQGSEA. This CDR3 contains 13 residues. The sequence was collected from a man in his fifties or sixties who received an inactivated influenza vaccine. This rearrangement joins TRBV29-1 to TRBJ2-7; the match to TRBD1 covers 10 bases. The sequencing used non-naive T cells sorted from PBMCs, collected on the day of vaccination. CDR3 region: CSVVRDRGEEQYF. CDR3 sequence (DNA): TGCAGCGTTGTACGGGACAGGGGTGAGGAGCAGTACTTC.